A single T cell receptor (beta chain) is shown here with its context. Other DNA sequences in this sample translate to the same CDR3. Sequencing used immunoSEQ multiplex PCR; TCRdb keeps in-frame clones, though not all of them. The table has about 130,000 clones, 82% seen once. The sample comes from a study of cytomegalovirus exposure and HLA in healthy donors. Germline lookup yields CDR1 MNHEY and CDR2 SMNVEV (reference sequence). Germline trimming cut 6 bases from V and 2 bases from J; bases unmatched to any gene: 3. The CDR3 totals 13 residues. The chain carries TRBV27 and TRBJ1-1; TRBD1 matches 7 bases. Sequenced: PBMCs. The sequence was collected from a man younger than 45 in good health and CMV-seropositive. The CDR3 sequence: CASRPGGNTEAFF. The CDR3 bases are TGTGCCAGCAGACCAGGGGGAAACACTGAAGCTTTCTTT.